Below are 29 T cell receptor beta chains sequenced from a single sample in a study of CD4+ T cells in melanoma (dated by TCRdb to between 2020 and 2023). Preparation of the library involved the immunoSEQ multiplex PCR assay. TCRdb re-hosts the immuneACCESS table, in-frame sequences only. Its copies lack some clones; in the studies checked, an unresolved V gene accounts for under half of them, and the cause for the rest is not known. The sample includes around 100,000 clones, with about 90% observed a single time. Roughly 3.5% of the sample comes from the top ten. The sample consisted of peripheral blood. Receptor source: a human donor with melanoma.

The rearrangement uses TRBV12-5 and TRBJ2-5; D gene ambiguous. Germline CDR1 reads LGHNT; CDR2 reads FRNRAP. The V and J ends lost 5 bases and 6 bases respectively, with 13 bases between them. The CDR3 has 13 residues. The CDR3 DNA reads TGTGCTAGTGGTGTCGAAGGCCTAAAGACCCAGTACTTC. Residues: CASGVEGLKTQYF.

The V call is TRBV6-5, the J call TRBJ1-2, with unresolved D. Germline V gives CDR1 MNHEY, CDR2 SVGAGI. The length of the CDR3 is 16 residues. V was clipped by 2 bases and J by 3 bases, with 16 bases between them. The CDR3 sequence: CASSYGGATTDYGYTF. The CDR3 coding sequence is TGTGCCAGCAGTTACGGCGGCGCTACAACGGACTATGGCTACACCTTC.

This chain uses TRBV9 with TRBJ2-1; D is uncertain. The CDR3 has 15 residues. CDR1 is SGDLS, CDR2 YYNGEE, per germline. The V end was cut by 0 bases, the J end by 0 bases, with 7 bases between. CDR3 amino acids: CASSVGGTSYNEQFF. DNA for the CDR3: TGTGCCAGCAGCGTAGGGGGTACCTCCTACAATGAGCAGTTCTTC.

This chain uses TRBV27 with TRBJ1-2, with D tentatively TRBD1 (5 bases). Trimming took off 6 bases at V and 8 bases at J, with 16 bases between the two ends. Germline CDR1 is MNHEY and CDR2 is SMNVEV (reference sequence). CDR3 length equals 13 residues. DNA for the CDR3: TGTGCCAGCAGGCAGGGCCCAAAGAGGGGCTACACCTTC. This sequence encodes CASRQGPKRGYTF.

The chain is built from TRBV28 and TRBJ1-2, with a possible D match to TRBD1 (6 bases). This CDR3 spans 11 amino acids. The germline gives CDR1 MDHEN, CDR2 SYDVKM. V lost 2 bases and J lost 13, with 11 bases in between. CDR3: CASSLDRRPTF. The CDR3 bases are TGTGCCAGCAGTTTAGACAGGAGACCCACCTTC.

This clone was picked up one time. The chain links TRBV19 to TRBJ2-7; D may correspond to TRBD1 or TRBD2 (8 bases each). CDR1 and CDR2 (germline): LNHDA, SQIVND (reference sequence). Trimming shortened V by 6 bases and J by 1 base, and 16 bases separated the two germline ends. The CDR3 has 15 residues. The CDR3 protein is CASRPGGGRSYEQYF. The CDR3 DNA reads as TGTGCCAGTAGGCCAGGGGGCGGGAGGTCCTACGAGCAGTACTTC. The full variable domain, with the rest looked up from reference TRBV19 and TRBJ2-7, is DGGITQSPKYLFRKEGQNVTLSCEQNLNHDAMYWYRQDPGQGLRLIYYSQIVNDFQKGDIAEGYSVSREKKESFPLTVTSAQKNPTAFYLCASRPGGGRSYEQYFGPGTRLTVT.

CDR3 residues: CASRTGASGHYEQYF. The DNA for the CDR3 is TGTGCCAGCAGGACTGGGGCTAGCGGACATTACGAGCAGTACTTC. The chain couples TRBV28 to TRBJ2-7; 7 nucleotides match TRBD2. With V trimmed by 6 bases and J by 4 bases, 12 bases remained unmatched. The CDR3 contains 15 residues. Germline CDR1 MDHEN, CDR2 SYDVKM.

Note on this clone: The junction shows a germline mismatch at one end, possibly a read error. The V gene is TRBV13, the J gene TRBJ2-5; 12 bases map to TRBD1. CDR1 is PRHDT, CDR2 FYEKMQ, per germline (reference sequence). The CDR3 extends over 17 amino acids. CDR3 DNA: TGTGCCAGCAGCCTAGGGGGACAGGGGGCGTCGGGAGAGACCCAGTACTTC. Amino acids: CASSLGGQGASGETQYF.

This rearrangement joins TRBV7-3 to TRBJ2-1, with D unresolved. Germline lookup yields CDR1 SGHTA and CDR2 FQGTGA. The CDR3 contains 16 residues. The ends were cut back, 5 bases at V and 2 bases at J, with 16 bases in the middle. The chain's CDR3 is CASSPSARTPYNEQFF. CDR3 nucleotide sequence: TGTGCCAGCAGCCCCTCGGCTAGAACCCCCTACAATGAGCAGTTCTTC. Filled out from reference TRBV7-3 and TRBJ2-1, the complete variable domain reads GAGVSQTPSNKVTEKGKYVELRCDPISGHTALYWYRQSLGQGPEFLIYFQGTGAADDSGLPNDRFFAVRPEGSVSTLKIQRTERGDSAVYLCASSPSARTPYNEQFFGPGTRLTVL.

This chain connects TRBV7-2 to TRBJ2-2, with 15 bases matching TRBD2. The length of the CDR3 is 16 residues. The trim removed 3 bases at V and 7 bases at J, leaving 3 bases unmatched. Germline loops: CDR1 SGHTA, CDR2 FQGNSA. CDR3 DNA: TGTGCCAGCAGCTTGGGACTAGCGGGAGGACTCGGGGAGCTGTTTTTT. As protein: CASSLGLAGGLGELFF.

The rearrangement links TRBV7-9 to TRBJ2-1; the match to TRBD2 covers 12 bases. Germline V lookup: CDR1 SEHNR, CDR2 FQNEAQ (reference sequence). This CDR3 is built from 17 residues. V shed 0 bases and J 9 bases; nucleotides not matched to a gene: 9. CDR3 coding DNA: TGTGCCAGCAGCTTAGCGGGGCTAGCGGGAGGGGGGAGTGAGCAGTTCTTC. Residues: CASSLAGLAGGGSEQFF.

The chain is built from TRBV27 and TRBJ2-7, with D perhaps matching TRBD1 (5 bases). This CDR3 comprises 16 residues. Germline CDR1 reads MNHEY; CDR2 reads SMNVEV (reference sequence). Trimming stripped 3 bases from V and 3 bases from J, with 18 bases between. CDR3 nucleotides: TGTGCCAGCAGTTTCTTTCGCTTCAGGGCGTACTACGAGCAGTACTTC. Translated, it gives CASSFFRFRAYYEQYF.

The chain carries TRBV6-5 and TRBJ2-7; D is unresolved. This CDR3 is 14 amino acids long. V was pared by 2 bases and J by 0 bases, with 8 bases between. Germline lookup yields CDR1 MNHEY and CDR2 SVGAGI. The CDR3 nucleotides read TGTGCCAGCAGTTACCAAAGGAACTCCTACGAGCAGTACTTC. This sequence encodes CASSYQRNSYEQYF.

This rearrangement joins TRBV6-1 to TRBJ2-2; D uncertain. The V end was cut by 7 bases, the J end by 5 bases, with 8 bases between. This CDR3 is 12 amino acids long. Germline assignment: CDR1 MNHNS and CDR2 SASEGT. The CDR3 region has the DNA TGTGCCAGCAATCCCTTTACCGGGGAGCTGTTTTTT. Residues: CASNPFTGELFF.

V and J are TRBV18 and TRBJ1-1, with TRBD1 matching 9 bases. V trimming: 6 bases; J trimming: 1 base; junction bases outside the gene matches: 3. The CDR3 has 14 residues. Germline lookup yields CDR1 KGHSH and CDR2 LQKENI. The CDR3 loop reads CASSPTGGNTEAFF. DNA of the CDR3: TGTGCCAGCTCTCCGACAGGGGGGAACACTGAAGCTTTCTTT. The full variable domain, with the rest looked up from reference TRBV18 and TRBJ1-1, is NAGVMQNPRHLVRRRGQEARLRCSPMKGHSHVYWYRQLPEEGLKFMVYLQKENIIDESGMPKERFSAEFPKEGPSILRIQQVVRGDSAAYFCASSPTGGNTEAFFGQGTRLTVV.

This rearrangement joins TRBV14 to TRBJ1-5, with D uncertain. Germline V gene sequence: CDR1 SGHDN, CDR2 FVKESK. V lost 0 bases and J lost 0, with 9 bases in between. The CDR3 sequence is 16 residues long. The CDR3: CASSQEGPPSNQPQHF. In DNA, the CDR3 is TGTGCCAGCAGCCAAGAAGGACCACCTAGCAATCAGCCCCAGCATTTT. Using reference TRBV14 and TRBJ1-5 for the parts outside the CDR3, the full variable domain is EAGVTQFPSHSVIEKGQTVTLRCDPISGHDNLYWYRRVMGKEIKFLLHFVKESKQDESGMPNNRFLAERTGGTYSTLKVQPAELEDSGVYFCASSQEGPPSNQPQHFGDGTRLSIL.

This chain joins TRBV6-1 and TRBJ2-5, with 7 bases lining up with TRBD1. J gave up 4 bases and V 6 bases, and 5 bases lay outside the gene matches. Germline V gene sequence: CDR1 MNHNS, CDR2 SASEGT. The CDR3 consists of 13 residues. CDR3 sequence (DNA): TGTGCCAGCAGGGTACAGGGGCGAGAGACCCAGTACTTC. Residues: CASRVQGRETQYF.

This chain joins TRBV28 and TRBJ2-1; 8 bases are a match to TRBD2. Germline CDR1 reads MDHEN; CDR2 reads SYDVKM. The CDR3 is 13 amino acids. V gave up 3 bases and J gave up 16 bases; unmatched junction bases: 11. The CDR3 spells CASSLAVRSGSFF. CDR3 bases: TGTGCCAGCAGTTTGGCAGTAAGGAGCGGGAGCTTCTTC.

This chain connects TRBV7-7 to TRBJ2-3; D may be TRBD1 (5 bases). Trimming stripped 5 bases from V and 6 bases from J, with 15 bases between. The V gene's germline CDR1 is SSHAT and CDR2 FNYEAQ (reference sequence). The CDR3 has 14 residues. The CDR3 DNA sequence: TGTGCCAGCAGCCAGGGCCCGAACATGGATACGCAGTATTTT. Residues: CASSQGPNMDTQYF.

This chain joins TRBV19 and TRBJ2-2, with D possibly being TRBD1 (5 bases). This CDR3 spans 15 amino acids. V lost 7 bases, J lost 2 bases, and 14 bases lay in between. CDR1 is LNHDA, CDR2 SQIVND, per germline (reference sequence). The chain's CDR3 is CASNTDNFNTGELFF. DNA of the CDR3: TGTGCCAGTAATACGGACAACTTTAACACCGGGGAGCTGTTTTTT.

V usage is TRBV6-1 and J usage is TRBJ1-1; no clear D gene. V lost 2 bases and J lost 7, with 11 bases in between. This CDR3 is 13 amino acids long. Looked up from germline, CDR1 is MNHNS and CDR2 is SASEGT. CDR3 DNA sequence: TGTGCCAGCAGTGAATTTGGTCGGGGTGAAGCTTTCTTT. Encoded protein: CASSEFGRGEAFF.

The rearrangement joins TRBV6-5 to TRBJ1-2, with 9 positions matching TRBD1. J lost 5 bases, V lost 7 bases, and 11 bases had no gene match. This CDR3 is built from 15 residues. Germline lookup yields CDR1 MNHEY and CDR2 SVGAGI. CDR3 amino acids: CASTPLRDREYGYTF. CDR3 DNA sequence: TGTGCCAGCACCCCGTTGAGGGACAGGGAGTATGGCTACACCTTC.

CDR3 in DNA: TGTGCCAGCAGTTTGGACAGCGGGGAGCTGTTTTTT. It specifies CASSLDSGELFF. The V call is TRBV6-5, the J call TRBJ2-2, with TRBD1 as a possible D gene (6 bases). Germline V gives CDR1 MNHEY, CDR2 SVGAGI. This CDR3 region has 12 residues. Trimming removed 4 bases at V and 7 bases at J, with 7 bases between.

This rearrangement joins TRBV5-1 to TRBJ2-5; no firm D call. V was cut by 0 bases and J by 1 base, with 4 bases left in between. CDR1 SGHRS and CDR2 YFSETQ come from the germline V gene. CDR3 length: 13 amino acids. In DNA, the CDR3 is TGCGCCAGCAGCTTGGTGGTCCAAGAGACCCAGTACTTC. It codes for CASSLVVQETQYF.

The CDR3 DNA reads as TGTGCCAGCAGCTTAGCGGGCAGGGGGCTCGAGCAGTACTTC. As protein: CASSLAGRGLEQYF. The chain links TRBV7-8 to TRBJ2-7, with 8 bases lining up with TRBD1. J was trimmed by 6 bases and V by 0 bases; bases with no gene match: 4. Germline values: CDR1 SGHVS, CDR2 FQNEAQ. CDR3 size: 14 residues.

CDR3 bases: TGTGCCAGCAGTGACCGGTCTGGGGCCAACGTCCTGACTTTC. It encodes CASSDRSGANVLTF. The rearrangement joins TRBV2 to TRBJ2-6; D remains ambiguous. Trimming took off 3 bases at V and 1 base at J, with 4 bases between the two ends. Germline V gives CDR1 SNHLY, CDR2 FYNNEI. The CDR3 runs to 14 residues.

The CDR3 DNA reads as TGTGCCAGCAGCTTAGACTTGGGTCTAGCGGGCTACAATGAGCAGTTCTTC. Translation gives CASSLDLGLAGYNEQFF. This chain connects TRBV11-2 to TRBJ2-1; TRBD2 aligns across 8 bases. Trimming removed 0 bases from V and 3 bases from J; junction bases left unmatched: 7. CDR3 size: 17 residues. The germline V gene encodes CDR1 SGHAT and CDR2 FQNNGV.

This chain uses TRBV19 with TRBJ2-2, with 16 nucleotides matching TRBD2. The CDR3 spans 18 residues. V shed 4 bases, J shed 5 bases, and the junction held 7 bases outside the gene matches. The germline gives CDR1 LNHDA, CDR2 SQIVND (reference sequence). CDR3 residues: CASSTPGLAGGRTGELFF. The CDR3 region has the DNA TGTGCCAGTAGTACACCGGGACTAGCGGGAGGGCGGACCGGGGAGCTGTTTTTT.

The CDR3 spells CASSIYPGGEAFF. The CDR3 DNA reads TGTGCCAGTAGTATTTACCCGGGAGGAGAAGCTTTCTTT. The rearrangement links TRBV19 to TRBJ1-1; D is undetermined. Germline V gene lookup returns CDR1 LNHDA and CDR2 SQIVND (reference sequence). V was trimmed by 3 bases and J by 8 bases, leaving 13 bases between them. The CDR3 has 13 amino acids.